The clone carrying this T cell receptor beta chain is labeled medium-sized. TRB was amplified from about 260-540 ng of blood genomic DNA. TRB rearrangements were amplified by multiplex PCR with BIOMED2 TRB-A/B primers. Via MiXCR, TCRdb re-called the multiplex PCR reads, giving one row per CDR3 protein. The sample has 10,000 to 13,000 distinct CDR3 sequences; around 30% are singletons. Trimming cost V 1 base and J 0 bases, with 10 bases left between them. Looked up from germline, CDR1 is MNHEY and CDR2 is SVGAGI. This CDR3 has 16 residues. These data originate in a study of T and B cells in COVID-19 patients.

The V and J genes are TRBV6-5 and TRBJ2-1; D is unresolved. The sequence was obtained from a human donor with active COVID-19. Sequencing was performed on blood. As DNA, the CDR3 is TGTGCCAGCAGTTACTTCGCCCGGCGCTCCTACAATGAGCAGTTCTTC. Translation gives CASSYFARRSYNEQFF.